This T cell receptor (beta chain) was identified in a study of low-dose radiotherapy and immunotherapy resistance in tumors. Alpha and beta chains were covered, as first-strand cDNA relied on TRAV- and TRBV-specific primers. The TCRs were subjected to amplification over around 19 PCR cycles employing a constant-region primer in conjunction with a V-primer adapter. TCRdb recomputed calls from the reads with MiXCR, one row per CDR3 protein. The table shows under 110,000 distinct CDR3 sequences, with 20% to 25% occurring only once. Unmatched junction bases numbered 4, after V lost 0 bases and J lost 2 bases. Germline CDR1 is SGHRS and CDR2 is YFSETQ. The CDR3 spans 15 residues. Time point specified: after trial treatment. Treatment given: LDRT plus nivolumab, ipilimumab, low-dose cyclophosphamide and aspirin (RACIN trial). Patients with advanced, tumor-infiltrating lymphocyte-negative solid tumors were eligible.

The chain uses TRBV5-1 and TRBJ1-1, with 7 bases identical to TRBD1. The sequences come from PBMCs, collected after low-dose radiotherapy plus immunotherapy. This TCR was recovered from a male donor with prostate cancer. The CDR3 nucleotides read TGCGCCAGCAGCTTGGAAGGACAGGTAAACACTGAAGCTTTCTTT. Its translation: CASSLEGQVNTEAFF.